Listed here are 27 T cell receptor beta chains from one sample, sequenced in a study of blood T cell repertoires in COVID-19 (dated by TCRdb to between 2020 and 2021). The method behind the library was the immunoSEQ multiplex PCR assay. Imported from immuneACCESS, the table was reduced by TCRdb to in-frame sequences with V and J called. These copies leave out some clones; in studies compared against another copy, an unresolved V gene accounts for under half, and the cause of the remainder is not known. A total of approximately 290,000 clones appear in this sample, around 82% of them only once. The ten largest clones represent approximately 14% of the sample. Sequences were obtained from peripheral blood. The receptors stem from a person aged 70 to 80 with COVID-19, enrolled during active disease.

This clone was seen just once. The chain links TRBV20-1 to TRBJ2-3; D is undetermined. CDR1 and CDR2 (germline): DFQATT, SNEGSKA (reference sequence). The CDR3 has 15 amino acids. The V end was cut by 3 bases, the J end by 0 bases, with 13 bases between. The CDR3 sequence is CSASKAEISTDTQYF. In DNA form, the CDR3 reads TGCAGTGCTAGTAAGGCGGAAATTAGCACAGATACGCAGTATTTT.

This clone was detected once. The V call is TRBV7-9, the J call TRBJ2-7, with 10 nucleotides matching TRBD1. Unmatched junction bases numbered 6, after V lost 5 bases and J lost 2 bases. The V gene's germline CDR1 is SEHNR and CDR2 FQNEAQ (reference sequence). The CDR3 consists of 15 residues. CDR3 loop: CASSTKGQGPYEQYF. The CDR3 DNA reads TGTGCCAGCAGCACCAAGGGACAGGGGCCCTACGAGCAGTACTTC.

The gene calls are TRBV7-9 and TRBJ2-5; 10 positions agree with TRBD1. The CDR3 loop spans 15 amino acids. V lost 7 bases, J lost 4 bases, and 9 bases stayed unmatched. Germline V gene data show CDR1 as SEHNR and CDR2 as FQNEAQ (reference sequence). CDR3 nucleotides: TGTGCCAGCACCCAGACAGGGGGCCCAGGAGAGACCCAGTACTTC. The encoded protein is CASTQTGGPGETQYF.

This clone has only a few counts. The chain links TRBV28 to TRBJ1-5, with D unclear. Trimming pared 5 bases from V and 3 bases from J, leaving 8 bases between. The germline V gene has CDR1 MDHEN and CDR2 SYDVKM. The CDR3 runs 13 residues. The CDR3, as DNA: TGTGCCAGCAGTCCTAGATACAATCAGCCCCAGCATTTT. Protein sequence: CASSPRYNQPQHF.

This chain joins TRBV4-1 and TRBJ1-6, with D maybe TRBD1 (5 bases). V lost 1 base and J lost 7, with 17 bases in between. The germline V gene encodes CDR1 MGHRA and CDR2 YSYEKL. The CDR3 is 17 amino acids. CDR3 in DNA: TGCGCCAGCAGCCAAGTCCGCAGGGCTACTAACAATTCACCCCTCCACTTT. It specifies CASSQVRRATNNSPLHF.

CDR3 DNA: TGTGCCAGCAACCTCAGACTGGGCTACGAGCAGTACTTC. Protein sequence: CASNLRLGYEQYF. The chain recombines TRBV2 with TRBJ2-7; D is unclear. V was shortened by 7 bases and J by 3 bases, with 13 bases between the two germline ends. This CDR3 comprises 13 residues. Germline assignment: CDR1 SNHLY and CDR2 FYNNEI.

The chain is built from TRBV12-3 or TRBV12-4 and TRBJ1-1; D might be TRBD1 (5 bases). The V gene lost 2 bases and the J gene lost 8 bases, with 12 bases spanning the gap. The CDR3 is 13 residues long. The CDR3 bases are TGTGCCAGCAGTTTACAGGGTCCGATAGAAGCTTTCTTT. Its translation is CASSLQGPIEAFF.

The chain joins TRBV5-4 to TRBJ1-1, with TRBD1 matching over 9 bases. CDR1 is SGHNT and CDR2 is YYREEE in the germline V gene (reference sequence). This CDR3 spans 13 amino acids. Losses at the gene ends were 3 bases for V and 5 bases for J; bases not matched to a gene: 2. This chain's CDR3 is CASSSDRGTEAFF. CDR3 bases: TGTGCCAGCAGCTCGGACAGGGGAACTGAAGCTTTCTTT.

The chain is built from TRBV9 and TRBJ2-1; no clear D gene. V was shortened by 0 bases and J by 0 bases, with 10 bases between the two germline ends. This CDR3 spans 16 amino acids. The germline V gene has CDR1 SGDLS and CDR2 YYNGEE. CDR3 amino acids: CASSVELGSSYNEQFF. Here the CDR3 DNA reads TGTGCCAGCAGCGTAGAGCTAGGAAGCTCCTACAATGAGCAGTTCTTC.

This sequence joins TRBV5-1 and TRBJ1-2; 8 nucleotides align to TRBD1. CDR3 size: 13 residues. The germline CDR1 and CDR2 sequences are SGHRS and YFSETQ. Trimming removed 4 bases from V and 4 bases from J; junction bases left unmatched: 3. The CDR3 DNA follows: TGCGCCAGCAGCGACGACAGGGGCTATGGCTACACCTTC. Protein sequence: CASSDDRGYGYTF.

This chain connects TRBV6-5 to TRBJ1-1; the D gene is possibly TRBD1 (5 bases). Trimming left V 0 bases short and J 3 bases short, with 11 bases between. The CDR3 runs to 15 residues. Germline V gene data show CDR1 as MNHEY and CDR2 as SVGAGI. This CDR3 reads CASSYSTGGYTEAFF. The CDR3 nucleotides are TGTGCCAGCAGTTACTCGACCGGGGGGTACACTGAAGCTTTCTTT.

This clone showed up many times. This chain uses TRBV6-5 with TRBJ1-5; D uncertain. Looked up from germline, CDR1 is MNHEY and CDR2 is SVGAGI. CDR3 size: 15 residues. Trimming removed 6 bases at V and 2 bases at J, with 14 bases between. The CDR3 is CASRSPVGGNQPQHF. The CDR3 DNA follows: TGTGCCAGCAGATCCCCTGTGGGAGGCAATCAGCCCCAGCATTTT.

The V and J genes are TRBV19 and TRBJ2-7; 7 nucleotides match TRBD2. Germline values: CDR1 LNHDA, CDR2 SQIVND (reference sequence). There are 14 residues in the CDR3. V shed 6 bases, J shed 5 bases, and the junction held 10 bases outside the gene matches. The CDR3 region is CASRTSAAGDEQYF. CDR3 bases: TGTGCCAGTAGGACCTCTGCCGCGGGGGACGAGCAGTACTTC.

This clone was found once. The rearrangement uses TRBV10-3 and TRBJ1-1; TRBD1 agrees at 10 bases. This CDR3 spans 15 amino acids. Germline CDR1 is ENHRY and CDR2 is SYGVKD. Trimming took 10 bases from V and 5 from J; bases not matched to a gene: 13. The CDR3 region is CASRQGARRGTEAFF. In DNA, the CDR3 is TGTGCCAGCCGACAGGGGGCCCGTCGGGGGACTGAAGCTTTCTTT.

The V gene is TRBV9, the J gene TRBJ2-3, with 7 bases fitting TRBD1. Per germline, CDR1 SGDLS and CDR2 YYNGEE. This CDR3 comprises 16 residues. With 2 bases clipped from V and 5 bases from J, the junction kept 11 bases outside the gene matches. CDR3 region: CASSVLGGSAVDTQYF. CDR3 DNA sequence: TGTGCCAGCAGCGTCCTAGGGGGCTCCGCGGTAGATACGCAGTATTTT.

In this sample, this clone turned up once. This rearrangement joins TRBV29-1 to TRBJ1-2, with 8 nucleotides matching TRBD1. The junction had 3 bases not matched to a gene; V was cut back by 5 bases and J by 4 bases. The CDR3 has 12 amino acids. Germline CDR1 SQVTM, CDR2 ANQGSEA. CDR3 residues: CSVQGQGYGYTF. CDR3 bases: TGCAGCGTTCAAGGACAGGGCTATGGCTACACCTTC.

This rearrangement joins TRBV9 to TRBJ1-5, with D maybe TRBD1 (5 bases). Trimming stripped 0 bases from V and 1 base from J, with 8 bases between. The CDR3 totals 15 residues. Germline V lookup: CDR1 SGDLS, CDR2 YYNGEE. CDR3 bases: TGTGCCAGCAGCGTAGAGGGGTTGAGCAATCAGCCCCAGCATTTT. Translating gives CASSVEGLSNQPQHF.

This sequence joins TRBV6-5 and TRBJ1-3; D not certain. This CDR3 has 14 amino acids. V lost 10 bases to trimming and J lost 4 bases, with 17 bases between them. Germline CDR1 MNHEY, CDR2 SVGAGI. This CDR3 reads CAIGLSRSGNTIYF. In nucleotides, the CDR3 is TGTGCCATCGGACTATCCAGATCAGGAAACACCATATATTTT.

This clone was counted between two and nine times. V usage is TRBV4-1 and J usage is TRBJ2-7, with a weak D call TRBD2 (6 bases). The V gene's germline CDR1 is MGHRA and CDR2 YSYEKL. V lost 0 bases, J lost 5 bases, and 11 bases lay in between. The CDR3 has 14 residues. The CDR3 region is CASSQEVTGDEQYF. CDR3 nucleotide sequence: TGCGCCAGCAGCCAAGAAGTTACGGGAGACGAGCAGTACTTC.

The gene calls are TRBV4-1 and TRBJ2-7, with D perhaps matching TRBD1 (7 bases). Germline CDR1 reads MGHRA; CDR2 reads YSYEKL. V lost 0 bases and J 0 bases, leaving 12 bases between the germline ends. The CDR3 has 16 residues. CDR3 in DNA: TGCGCCAGCAGCCAAGAAGGGCAGGGGGGCTCCTACGAGCAGTACTTC. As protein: CASSQEGQGGSYEQYF.

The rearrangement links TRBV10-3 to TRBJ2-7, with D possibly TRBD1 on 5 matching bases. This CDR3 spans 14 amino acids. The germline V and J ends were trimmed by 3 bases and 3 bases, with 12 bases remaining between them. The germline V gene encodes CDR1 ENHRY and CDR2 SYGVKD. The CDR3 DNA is TGTGCCATCAGTGATCAGCAGGGTGGCTACGAGCAGTACTTC. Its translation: CAISDQQGGYEQYF.

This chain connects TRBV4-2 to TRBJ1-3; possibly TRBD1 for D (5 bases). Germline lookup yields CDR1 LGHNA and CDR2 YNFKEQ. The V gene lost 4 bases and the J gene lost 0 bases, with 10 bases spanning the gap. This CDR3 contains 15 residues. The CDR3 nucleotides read TGTGCCAGCAGCCTGGGGCCGAACTCTGGAAACACCATATATTTT. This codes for CASSLGPNSGNTIYF.

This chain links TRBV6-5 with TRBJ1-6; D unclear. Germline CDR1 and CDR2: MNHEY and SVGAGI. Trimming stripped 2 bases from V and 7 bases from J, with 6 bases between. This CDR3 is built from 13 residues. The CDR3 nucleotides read TGTGCCAGCAGTTACGGGCCGAATTCACCCCTCCACTTT. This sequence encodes CASSYGPNSPLHF.

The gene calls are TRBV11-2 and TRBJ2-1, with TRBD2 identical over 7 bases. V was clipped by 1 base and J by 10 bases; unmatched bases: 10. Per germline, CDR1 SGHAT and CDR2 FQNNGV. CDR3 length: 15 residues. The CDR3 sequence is CASSLAGGRGLEQFF. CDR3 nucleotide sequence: TGTGCCAGCAGCTTAGCTGGCGGGAGAGGGTTGGAGCAGTTCTTC.

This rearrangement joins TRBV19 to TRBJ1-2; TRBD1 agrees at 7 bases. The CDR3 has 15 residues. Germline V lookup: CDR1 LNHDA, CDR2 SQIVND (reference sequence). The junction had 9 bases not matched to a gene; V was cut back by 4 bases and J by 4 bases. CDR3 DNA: TGTGCCAGTAGTACCCCGACAGGGCGGATCTATGGCTACACCTTC. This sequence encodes CASSTPTGRIYGYTF.

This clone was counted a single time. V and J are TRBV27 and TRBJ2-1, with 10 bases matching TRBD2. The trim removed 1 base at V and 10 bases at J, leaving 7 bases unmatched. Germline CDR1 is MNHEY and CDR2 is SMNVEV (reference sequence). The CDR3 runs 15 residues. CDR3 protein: CASSLWSSGSGEQFF. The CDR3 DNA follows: TGTGCCAGCAGTTTATGGTCTAGCGGGAGCGGGGAGCAGTTCTTC.

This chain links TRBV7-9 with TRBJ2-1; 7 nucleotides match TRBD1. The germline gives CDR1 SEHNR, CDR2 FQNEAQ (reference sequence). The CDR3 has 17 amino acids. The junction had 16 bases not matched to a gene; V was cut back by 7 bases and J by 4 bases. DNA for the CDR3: TGTGCCAGCACCCAACAACAGGGGACCCCGCTTTACAATGAGCAGTTCTTC. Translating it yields CASTQQQGTPLYNEQFF. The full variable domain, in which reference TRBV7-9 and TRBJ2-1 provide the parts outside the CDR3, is DTGVSQNPRHKITKRGQNVTFRCDPISEHNRLYWYRQTLGQGPEFLTYFQNEAQLEKSRLLSDRFSAERPKGSFSTLEIQRTEQGDSAMYLCASTQQQGTPLYNEQFFGPGTRLTVL.